This entry describes one TCR beta chain. Its antigen is undetermined. One end of the junction varies from germline; a read error may be responsible. Semi-nested PCR with Nested Universal Primer A followed constant-region reverse priming of full-length variable regions. TCRdb re-analysed the 5' RACE reads in MiXCR, keeping a single row per CDR3 protein. The profile shows roughly 54,000 distinct CDR3 sequences, about 15% of them singletons. CDR1 is LGHNA, CDR2 YNFKEQ, per germline. CDR3 length: 15 amino acids. Study-wide findings and caveats: Tumor Treg TCRs overlapped most with tumor naive CD4+ cells.

The receptor was derived from a female donor with breast cancer. The sequenced sample consisted of naive CD4+ T cells sorted from blood. Specified subset: naive CD4+ T cells, CD4+CD45RA+CD25-. This chain connects TRBV4-2 to TRBJ1-5, with a tentative D call TRBD1 (6 bases). Here the CDR3 reads CASSNQGRSNQPRHF. The DNA for the CDR3 is TGTGCCAGCAGCAATCAGGGGCGGAGCAATCAGCCCCGGCATTTT.